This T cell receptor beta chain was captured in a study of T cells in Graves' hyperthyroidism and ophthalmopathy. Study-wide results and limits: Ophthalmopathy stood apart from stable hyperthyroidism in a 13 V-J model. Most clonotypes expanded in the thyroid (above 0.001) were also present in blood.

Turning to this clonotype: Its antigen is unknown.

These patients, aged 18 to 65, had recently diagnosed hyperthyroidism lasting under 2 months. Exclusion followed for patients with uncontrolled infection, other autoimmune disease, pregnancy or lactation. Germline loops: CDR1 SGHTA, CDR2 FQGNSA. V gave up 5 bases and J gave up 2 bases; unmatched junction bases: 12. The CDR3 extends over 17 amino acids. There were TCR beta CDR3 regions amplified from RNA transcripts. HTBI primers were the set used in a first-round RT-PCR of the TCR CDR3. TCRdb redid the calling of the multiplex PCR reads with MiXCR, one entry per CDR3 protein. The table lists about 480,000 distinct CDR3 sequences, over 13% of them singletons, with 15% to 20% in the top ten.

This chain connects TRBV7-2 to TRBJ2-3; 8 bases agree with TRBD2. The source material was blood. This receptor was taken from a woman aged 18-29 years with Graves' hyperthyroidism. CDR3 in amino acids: CASSPRLRGGITDTQYF. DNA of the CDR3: TGTGCCAGCAGCCCCCGACTGCGCGGGGGGATCACAGATACGCAGTATTTT.